Sequencing of this TCR beta chain was carried out in a study of human T cells and chemical hapten exposure (dated by TCRdb to about 2021). In terms of the full investigation: For sensitization, 2% DPC in acetone was applied to a 2 cm by 2 cm area of upper inner arm skin. Throughout the roughly 24-week study period, patients were also given weekly therapeutic DPC doses on the scalp. Patch tests used Finn chambers with 0.01% DPC on the upper back, scored after 6 days by International Contact Dermatitis Research Group standards. The mostly female patient cohort included alopecia areata with under or over 50% scalp involvement, alopecia totalis and alopecia universalis. The libraries were sequenced as a pool, and the TCR yield per sample differed mostly because of small variations in library volumes within the pool. Peripheral blood TCR repertoire changes were tracked in vivo in alopecia patients during primary and secondary sensitization to the hapten diphenylcyclopropenone (DPC). Patient blood was sampled pre-sensitization (week 0) and at 2, 6 and about 24 weeks after DPC sensitization. Blood for TCR sequencing was provided by twenty-nine alopecia patients at one to four time points (pre-sensitization, 2, 6 and 24 weeks).

This clonotype was counted many times. The target of this receptor is not known. No base-level quality is on record; no much larger clone is a single base apart. Receptor amplification or capture employed RACE. TCRdb records NextSeq 500 as the sequencer. During library preparation, unique molecular identifiers were attached to individual cDNA molecules so that TCRs could be counted in a quantitative, reproducible way. Each blood RNA sample was used to sequence both TCR alpha and TCR beta chains. The published analysis was carried out like this. A median of roughly 100,000 TCRs per sample was observed, with a range of roughly 23,224 to 700,000. The Decombinator software suite was used to annotate V, J and CDR3 in the TCR reads. For PS versus PT1 abundance plots, all samples were subsampled to the same number of TCRs (28,000). TCRs were defined as expanded if absent before sensitization and observed at least eight times at the 2-week time point. Starting from the raw public reads, TCRdb applied fastp trimming at Q25, assembled clones with MiXCR and retained in-frame beta chains. Every distinct CDR3 protein forms one entry, paired with its most common genes and DNA. For this entry, the V and J calls and clone size follow TCRdb and not the study's own pipeline. For this sample there are tens of thousands of distinct CDR3 sequences; 9.8% appear just once. Of the sample, over 3% falls within the top ten clones.

The time point label of this sample denotes: patch test 1, 2 weeks after DPC sensitization. The treatment or condition label, as the study defines it: therapeutic diphenylcyclopropenone sensitization with weekly scalp DPC. At every patch-test visit, the blood draw took place before the patch test was put on. Patients were eligible if aged 18 to 70, diagnosed with alopecia and judged suitable for DPC therapy, and pregnant patients were excluded. Total RNA was isolated from unfractionated whole blood collected in Tempus Blood RNA tubes. Ends trimmed: V by 6 bases, J by 1 base; bases unmatched to a gene: 9. The germline V gene yields MDHEN for CDR1 and SYDVKM for CDR2. The CDR3 runs 16 residues from the cysteine to the phenylalanine. Only the CDR3 DNA stays, 48 bases, in frame from base 1. Findings and caveats that apply to the study as a whole: After repeated subsampling, changes were observed in the strength of the expansion versus patch-test correlation and in the threshold at which the correlation became significant. Compared with pre-sensitization or healthy control sets, expanded TCRs formed significantly more large CDR3 similarity clusters, which is consistent with antigen-driven responses. Because every patient had alopecia, a presumed autoimmune disease, the patients' immune response might differ from that of healthy individuals. A positive correlation was found between the number of PT1 expanded TCRs and patch test score, with significance reached at thresholds 8, 16 and 32 but not 4. No change with DPC sensitization was found in the number of TCRs above 1 in 1000 frequency, and no evidence of global repertoire structure alterations was found.

The chain was built from TRBV28 and TRBJ2-7; TRBD2 fits 10 bases in the junction. Sample: whole blood, taken in connection with sensitization to the hapten diphenylcyclopropenone (DPC). The source is a woman between 40 and 55 years old with alopecia areata. Some clones in this sample may be carry-over from other donors' samples. The nucleotides are TGTGCCAGCAGACCCCATCTAGCGGGGGTTTCCTACGAGCAGTACTTC. This yields the protein CASRPHLAGVSYEQYF.